Each of the 25 T cell receptor beta chains below was sequenced from the same sample in a study of control samples from healthy donors and cancer patients. The protocol was immunoSEQ multiplex PCR, while the TCRdb copy is restricted to in-frame clones and leaves out a portion. This table has approximately 87,000 clones, approximately 93% appearing once. The sample consisted of PBMCs. These receptors were obtained from a woman aged 35 to 49 with lung cancer.

The J gene is TRBJ2-7, the V gene TRBV4-1; D is uncertain. With 3 bases removed from V and 2 bases from J, the gap between germline ends came to 20 bases. The CDR3 extends over 17 amino acids. Germline V gives CDR1 MGHRA, CDR2 YSYEKL. The CDR3 reads CASSQDPAGPKAYEQYF. The CDR3 nucleotides read TGCGCCAGCAGCCAGGACCCGGCAGGTCCCAAAGCCTACGAGCAGTACTTC.

The chain combines TRBV19 with TRBJ1-3; D call uncertain. CDR1 LNHDA and CDR2 SQIVND come from the germline V gene (reference sequence). V was clipped by 5 bases and J by 0 bases, with 11 bases between them. CDR3 length: 15 amino acids. CDR3: CASSPPYYSGNTIYF. CDR3 sequence (DNA): TGTGCCAGTAGTCCCCCATACTACTCTGGAAACACCATATATTTT.

The chain recombines TRBV5-4 with TRBJ1-1; no clear D gene. This CDR3 is 14 amino acids long. The germline CDR1 and CDR2 sequences are SGHNT and YYREEE (reference sequence). V lost 1 base and J lost 1, with 8 bases in between. CDR3 DNA sequence: TGTGCCAGCAGCTTGTCGGCGGGGAACACTGAAGCTTTCTTT. As protein: CASSLSAGNTEAFF.

This chain uses TRBV4-1 with TRBJ1-2, with 12 bases matching TRBD1. Germline V lookup: CDR1 MGHRA, CDR2 YSYEKL. There are 16 residues in the CDR3. The V segment lost 3 bases and the J segment 7 bases; nucleotides outside the gene matches: 9. CDR3 sequence (DNA): TGCGCCAGCAGCCATGTTCCCGGGACAGGGGGCTCTGGCTACACCTTC. This gives the protein CASSHVPGTGGSGYTF.

The chain has TRBV7-6 and TRBJ1-2; D remains unclear. CDR3 length equals 15 residues. The V gene lost 1 base and the J gene lost 3 bases, with 12 bases spanning the gap. Germline lookup yields CDR1 SGHVS and CDR2 FNYEAQ. The CDR3 region has the DNA TGTGCCAGCAGCTTAGGTAATTACGGAGACTATGGCTACACCTTC. It specifies CASSLGNYGDYGYTF.

This rearrangement joins TRBV2 to TRBJ1-2; D may be TRBD1 (6 bases). Trimming cost V 5 bases and J 2 bases, with 12 bases left between them. This CDR3 has 14 residues. The germline V gene encodes CDR1 SNHLY and CDR2 FYNNEI. The CDR3 DNA follows: TGTGCCAGCAGTCTGGACAGCACCAACTATGGCTACACCTTC. Translation: CASSLDSTNYGYTF.

This chain's CDR3 is CASSLLTSGGPNEQYF. The DNA for the CDR3 is TGTGCCAGCAGTCTCCTGACTAGCGGGGGGCCCAACGAGCAGTACTTC. This chain joins TRBV27 and TRBJ2-7; 13 nucleotides match TRBD2. The CDR3 spans 16 residues. Losses at the gene ends were 5 bases for V and 5 bases for J; bases not matched to a gene: 9. Germline V gives CDR1 MNHEY, CDR2 SMNVEV (reference sequence).

The V gene is TRBV6-5, the J gene TRBJ1-1; TRBD1 might be the D (5 bases). The V and J ends lost 3 bases and 1 base respectively, with 9 bases between them. Per the germline V gene, CDR1 is MNHEY and CDR2 is SVGAGI. The CDR3 has 14 amino acids. The CDR3 DNA reads as TGTGCCAGCAGTTATACCAGGGCGAACACTGAAGCTTTCTTT. The encoded protein is CASSYTRANTEAFF.

The chain joins TRBV2 to TRBJ1-5; TRBD1 might be the D (6 bases). The V end was cut by 5 bases, the J end by 0 bases, with 11 bases between. This CDR3 comprises 15 residues. Germline lookup yields CDR1 SNHLY and CDR2 FYNNEI. Written as DNA, the CDR3 is TGTGCCAGCAGTAGAAGGGGGAATAGCAATCAGCCCCAGCATTTT. Translation: CASSRRGNSNQPQHF.

This clone has just one count. This rearrangement joins TRBV5-6 to TRBJ2-5; TRBD1 or TRBD2 may be the D gene (5 bases each). V was pared by 2 bases and J by 5 bases, with 13 bases between. CDR1 and CDR2 from the germline V gene are SGHDT and YYEEEE. The CDR3 runs to 14 residues. CDR3 protein: CASSLTGHGETQYF. In DNA, the CDR3 is TGTGCCAGCAGCTTAACGGGGCACGGGGAGACCCAGTACTTC. The full variable domain, its missing parts supplied by reference TRBV5-6 and TRBJ2-5, is DAGVTQSPTHLIKTRGQQVTLRCSPKSGHDTVSWYQQALGQGPQFIFQYYEEEERQRGNFPDRFSGHQFPNYSSELNVNALLLGDSALYLCASSLTGHGETQYFGPGTRLLVL.

This clone turned up a few times. The rearrangement links TRBV7-2 to TRBJ1-5; D unclear. The V gene's germline CDR1 is SGHTA and CDR2 FQGNSA. This CDR3 contains 13 residues. V was clipped by 5 bases and J by 1 base, with 6 bases between them. CDR3 residues: CASSPSSNQPQHF. The CDR3 nucleotides are TGTGCCAGCAGCCCCAGCAGCAATCAGCCCCAGCATTTT. Together with reference TRBV7-2 and TRBJ1-5, the CDR3 gives the full variable domain: GAGVSQSPSNKVTEKGKDVELRCDPISGHTALYWYRQSLGQGLEFLIYFQGNSAPDKSGLPSDRFSAERTGGSVSTLTIQRTQQEDSAVYLCASSPSSNQPQHFGDGTRLSIL.

The rearrangement uses TRBV5-6 and TRBJ1-5; 7 bases are a match to TRBD1. The germline V gene has CDR1 SGHDT and CDR2 YYEEEE. The CDR3 runs 17 residues. With V trimmed by 2 bases and J by 6 bases, 14 bases remained unmatched. CDR3 residues: CASSFFRLEGAIQPQHF. For the CDR3, the DNA is TGTGCCAGCAGCTTTTTCAGGTTGGAGGGGGCTATTCAGCCCCAGCATTTT.

This sequence joins TRBV30 and TRBJ1-5, with unresolved D. V was trimmed by 0 bases and J by 4 bases, leaving 7 bases between them. This CDR3 has 13 residues. Germline loops: CDR1 GTSNPN, CDR2 SVGIG (reference sequence). The CDR3: CAWSVPYNQPQHF. The CDR3 DNA follows: TGTGCCTGGAGTGTACCCTATAATCAGCCCCAGCATTTT.

The chain couples TRBV30 to TRBJ2-7; D unresolved. The germline V gene encodes CDR1 GTSNPN and CDR2 SVGIG (reference sequence). The V and J ends lost 4 bases and 0 bases respectively, with 13 bases between them. This CDR3 comprises 14 residues. The CDR3 is CAWMPTDHSYEQYF. The CDR3 bases are TGTGCCTGGATGCCCACCGATCACTCCTACGAGCAGTACTTC.

The gene calls are TRBV5-6 and TRBJ1-2; 8 nucleotides align to TRBD1. Germline trimming cut 0 bases from V and 8 bases from J; bases unmatched to any gene: 6. CDR1 SGHDT and CDR2 YYEEEE come from the germline V gene. This CDR3 is built from 14 residues. The DNA of the CDR3 is TGTGCCAGCAGCTTGGCAACACAGGGGGGAGGCTACACCTTC. This codes for CASSLATQGGGYTF.

The V and J genes are TRBV12-5 and TRBJ1-3; a possible D gene is TRBD1 (6 bases). Trimming left V 4 bases short and J 16 bases short, with 26 bases between. The CDR3 is made up of 15 amino acids. Germline CDR1 and CDR2: LGHNT and FRNRAP. This CDR3 reads CASGSGQRAQYLPYF. The DNA of the CDR3 is TGTGCTAGTGGTTCAGGACAGCGCGCCCAGTATCTCCCGTATTTT.

J is TRBJ2-7 and V is TRBV27; 7 bases agree with TRBD1. With 6 bases clipped from V and 3 bases from J, the junction kept 8 bases outside the gene matches. The CDR3 runs 14 residues. Germline V gene lookup returns CDR1 MNHEY and CDR2 SMNVEV (reference sequence). For the CDR3, the DNA is TGTGCCAGCAGACCTGGGGGACAGAGCTACGAGCAGTACTTC. Translating gives CASRPGGQSYEQYF.

The chain has TRBV4-2 and TRBJ1-1; no clear D gene. Between the trimmed V and J ends, which lost 1 base and 7 bases, there was a span of 10 bases. The CDR3 length is 13 residues. Germline V gene sequence: CDR1 LGHNA, CDR2 YNFKEQ. CDR3 loop: CASSQVHAVEAFF. The CDR3 region has the DNA TGTGCCAGCAGCCAAGTTCATGCCGTTGAAGCTTTCTTT.

The chain is built from TRBV19 and TRBJ2-7; D gene unclear. Per germline, CDR1 LNHDA and CDR2 SQIVND (reference sequence). Trimming cost V 3 bases and J 3 bases, with 9 bases left between them. This CDR3 is 13 amino acids long. This CDR3 is CASSMGALYEQYF. CDR3 DNA: TGTGCCAGTAGTATGGGTGCCCTCTACGAGCAGTACTTC.

This chain's CDR3 is CASSLEPLPTEAFF. CDR3 bases: TGTGCCAGCAGCTTAGAACCGCTTCCCACTGAAGCTTTCTTT. This chain links TRBV7-8 with TRBJ1-1; no reliable D call. The CDR3 consists of 14 residues. Between the trimmed V and J ends, which lost 1 base and 4 bases, there was a span of 10 bases. From germline, CDR1 is SGHVS and CDR2 FQNEAQ.

The V gene is TRBV19, the J gene TRBJ1-5; D remains unclear. Germline V gene lookup returns CDR1 LNHDA and CDR2 SQIVND (reference sequence). V was shortened by 0 bases and J by 3 bases, with 18 bases between the two germline ends. The CDR3 totals 18 residues. For the CDR3, the DNA is TGTGCCAGTAGTATAGATCAAAGTGAGGACGGCTTCAATCAGCCCCAGCATTTT. This gives the protein CASSIDQSEDGFNQPQHF.

This chain uses TRBV2 with TRBJ2-1; possibly TRBD1 or TRBD2 for D (5 bases each). Looked up from germline, CDR1 is SNHLY and CDR2 is FYNNEI. The CDR3 has 12 amino acids. Trimming took off 7 bases at V and 6 bases at J, with 10 bases between the two ends. The CDR3: CASMGVGNEQFF. In nucleotides, the CDR3 is TGTGCCAGCATGGGGGTTGGCAATGAGCAGTTCTTC.

The chain employs TRBV27 and TRBJ2-1; TRBD2 matches 12 bases. The CDR3 spans 16 residues. The V gene's germline CDR1 is MNHEY and CDR2 SMNVEV (reference sequence). V shed 4 bases, J shed 7 bases, and the junction held 8 bases outside the gene matches. CDR3 protein: CASSSRASGGGNEQFF. CDR3 coding DNA: TGTGCCAGCAGTTCACGGGCTAGCGGGGGGGGAAATGAGCAGTTCTTC.

The chain employs TRBV28 and TRBJ1-4; D is ambiguous. The V end lost 5 bases, the J end lost 8 bases, and 18 bases lay between the germline ends. The CDR3 is 15 residues long. The germline CDR1 and CDR2 sequences are MDHEN and SYDVKM. CDR3 DNA: TGTGCCAGCAGTCTAGGTGGTGTTTTTCAGGAAAAACTGTTTTTT. Amino acid sequence: CASSLGGVFQEKLFF.

The J gene is TRBJ2-5, the V gene TRBV4-2; 10 nucleotides match TRBD2. Germline CDR1 is LGHNA and CDR2 is YNFKEQ. The CDR3 covers 18 residues. The V segment lost 2 bases and the J segment 4 bases; nucleotides outside the gene matches: 13. The CDR3 spells CASSQMPPGSGGIETQYF. DNA of the CDR3: TGTGCCAGCAGCCAAATGCCCCCGGGTAGCGGGGGGATAGAGACCCAGTACTTC.